Following are 23 T cell receptor beta chains from one sample sequenced in a study of blood T cell repertoires in COVID-19. Generated by immunoSEQ multiplex PCR, the TCRdb table keeps only in-frame clones and is missing some. Here the sample spans about 18,000 clones, 70% to 90% being singletons. Sequenced sample: PBMCs or T cells enriched from blood (not recorded which). The receptors were sampled from a woman aged 25-40 years who had recovered from COVID-19.

The chain employs TRBV14 and TRBJ2-7; 7 nucleotides match TRBD1. The CDR3 has 18 residues. Germline V lookup: CDR1 SGHDN, CDR2 FVKESK. V was pared by 0 bases and J by 4 bases, with 15 bases of the junction left unmatched. CDR3 sequence: CASSQDPMDRPGVYEQYF. DNA of the CDR3: TGTGCCAGCAGCCAAGATCCCATGGACAGGCCTGGGGTTTACGAGCAGTACTTC.

V and J are TRBV4-3 and TRBJ2-7; 8 nucleotides match TRBD1. V was clipped by 3 bases and J by 5 bases; unmatched bases: 3. CDR3 length: 13 residues. The germline V gene encodes CDR1 LGHNA and CDR2 YSLEER. This CDR3 reads CASSQTGDHEQYF. CDR3 nucleotides: TGCGCCAGCAGCCAGACAGGGGACCACGAGCAGTACTTC.

The chain links TRBV12-5 to TRBJ1-1; TRBD1 aligns across 7 bases. There are 12 residues in the CDR3. J lost 6 bases, V lost 5 bases, and 3 bases had no gene match. Germline lookup yields CDR1 LGHNT and CDR2 FRNRAP. CDR3 in amino acids: CASGQGVAEAFF. DNA of the CDR3: TGTGCTAGTGGTCAGGGGGTGGCTGAAGCTTTCTTT.

The chain employs TRBV9 and TRBJ1-2, with D perhaps TRBD1 (5 bases). The length of the CDR3 is 14 residues. The germline V gene encodes CDR1 SGDLS and CDR2 YYNGEE. Between the trimmed V and J ends, which lost 0 bases and 6 bases, there was a span of 12 bases. The CDR3 loop is CASSVAAGWDGYTF. CDR3 in DNA: TGTGCCAGCAGCGTAGCCGCAGGGTGGGATGGCTACACCTTC.

The chain is built from TRBV2 and TRBJ2-3, with D unclear. From germline, CDR1 is SNHLY and CDR2 FYNNEI. This CDR3 has 11 amino acids. Trimming removed 6 bases from V and 2 bases from J, with 3 bases in between. This CDR3 reads CASSVTDTQYF. The DNA of the CDR3 is TGTGCCAGCAGCGTCACAGATACGCAGTATTTT.

The genes are TRBV5-1 and TRBJ2-1, with 12 bases lining up with TRBD2. The CDR3 has 16 residues. Per germline, CDR1 SGHRS and CDR2 YFSETQ. Trimming took 4 bases from V and 4 from J; bases not matched to a gene: 6. In DNA, the CDR3 is TGCGCCAGCAGCCCTCCGACTAGCGGGAGTTACAATGAGCAGTTCTTC. Its protein product is CASSPPTSGSYNEQFF.

The chain links TRBV6-5 to TRBJ1-1, with D uncertain. Trimming pared 8 bases from V and 0 bases from J, leaving 13 bases between. The CDR3 is made up of 14 amino acids. Per the germline V gene, CDR1 is MNHEY and CDR2 is SVGAGI. The CDR3 here is CASVKWPLNTEAFF. The CDR3 bases are TGTGCCAGCGTCAAGTGGCCGTTGAACACTGAAGCTTTCTTT.

This chain joins TRBV30 and TRBJ1-4, with D tentatively TRBD1 (5 bases). Trimming pared 2 bases from V and 0 bases from J, leaving 13 bases between. Germline V gene lookup returns CDR1 GTSNPN and CDR2 SVGIG (reference sequence). There are 16 residues in the CDR3. The CDR3 DNA reads TGTGCCTGGAGTCGGACATCAGCAGCAACTAATGAAAAACTGTTTTTT. It translates to CAWSRTSAATNEKLFF.

The chain carries TRBV5-1 and TRBJ1-3, with 8 bases matching TRBD1. V was pared by 4 bases and J by 0 bases, with 9 bases of the junction left unmatched. This CDR3 spans 17 amino acids. Per the germline V gene, CDR1 is SGHRS and CDR2 is YFSETQ. CDR3 sequence: CASSQRTGMSSGNTIYF. The DNA of the CDR3 is TGCGCCAGCAGCCAGAGGACAGGGATGAGCTCTGGAAACACCATATATTTT.

The chain joins TRBV30 to TRBJ1-5; 8 bases agree with TRBD1. The germline CDR1 and CDR2 sequences are GTSNPN and SVGIG (reference sequence). V gave up 4 bases and J gave up 4 bases; unmatched junction bases: 9. There are 15 residues in the CDR3. The CDR3 nucleotides are TGTGCCTGGACCACAGGGGGAAGGCCGAATCAGCCCCAGCATTTT. Its translation: CAWTTGGRPNQPQHF.

This clone was counted once. The rearrangement links TRBV19 to TRBJ2-5; 7 bases map to TRBD1. CDR3 length: 14 amino acids. Trimming took 6 bases from V and 5 from J; bases not matched to a gene: 9. Per the germline V gene, CDR1 is LNHDA and CDR2 is SQIVND (reference sequence). For the CDR3, the DNA is TGTGCCAGTAGCCAGACAGGGACGATTGAGACCCAGTACTTC. This translates into CASSQTGTIETQYF.

The chain has TRBV24-1 and TRBJ1-2; D perhaps matches TRBD1 (5 bases). CDR1 is KGHDR, CDR2 SFDVKD, per germline. The ends were cut back, 1 base at V and 4 bases at J, with 9 bases in the middle. The CDR3 runs to 14 residues. CDR3 in DNA: TGTGCCACCAGTGATTTCAGGGTTTCCTATGGCTACACCTTC. This codes for CATSDFRVSYGYTF.

The chain has TRBV4-3 and TRBJ2-3, with 8 nucleotides matching TRBD2. V trimming: 4 bases; J trimming: 2 bases; junction bases outside the gene matches: 2. The CDR3 consists of 14 residues. Germline lookup yields CDR1 LGHNA and CDR2 YSLEER. The CDR3: CASSPTSATDTQYF. The CDR3 DNA is TGCGCCAGCAGCCCGACTAGCGCCACAGATACGCAGTATTTT.

J is TRBJ1-2 and V is TRBV6-5; D not resolved. Germline V gene data show CDR1 as MNHEY and CDR2 as SVGAGI. This CDR3 region has 12 residues. The V gene lost 6 bases and the J gene lost 6 bases, with 11 bases spanning the gap. DNA for the CDR3: TGTGCCAGCAGCCGGTCGCCACATGGCTACACCTTC. Its translation: CASSRSPHGYTF.

The chain uses TRBV18 and TRBJ1-1; 12 bases fit TRBD1. Germline V lookup: CDR1 KGHSH, CDR2 LQKENI. This CDR3 spans 19 amino acids. The trim removed 2 bases at V and 1 base at J, leaving 11 bases unmatched. CDR3 sequence (DNA): TGTGCCAGCTCACCAATCCTACCGGGACAGGGGGCTTCGAACACTGAAGCTTTCTTT. It is translated as CASSPILPGQGASNTEAFF.

J is TRBJ2-1 and V is TRBV4-1, with 8 positions matching TRBD2. Germline V lookup: CDR1 MGHRA, CDR2 YSYEKL. V gave up 3 bases and J gave up 3 bases; unmatched junction bases: 7. CDR3 size: 16 residues. The CDR3 sequence: CASSQVRRGGYNEQFF. CDR3 DNA sequence: TGCGCCAGCAGCCAGGTCCGACGGGGGGGCTACAATGAGCAGTTCTTC.

In this sample, this clone turned up once. The V call is TRBV6-6, the J call TRBJ1-2, with unresolved D. The CDR3 has 15 residues. The V gene lost 5 bases and the J gene lost 2 bases, with 15 bases spanning the gap. Looked up from germline, CDR1 is MNHNY and CDR2 is SVGAGI (reference sequence). The CDR3 DNA reads TGTGCCAGCAGTGCCCCCCAGTCGTCGAACTATGGCTACACCTTC. Translating gives CASSAPQSSNYGYTF.

By frequency in the sample, this clone is medium-sized. This chain links TRBV19 with TRBJ2-3, with D possibly TRBD2 on 5 matching bases. Between the trimmed V and J ends, which lost 4 bases and 0 bases, there was a span of 14 bases. This CDR3 spans 16 amino acids. The germline CDR1 and CDR2 sequences are LNHDA and SQIVND (reference sequence). CDR3 nucleotide sequence: TGTGCCAGTAGTAATCGGGGAGTAGAAAGCACAGATACGCAGTATTTT. Its translation is CASSNRGVESTDTQYF.

This clone was counted a few times. The chain employs TRBV28 and TRBJ1-5; a weak D match, TRBD1 (6 bases). This CDR3 has 14 amino acids. Between the trimmed V and J ends, which lost 8 bases and 2 bases, there was a span of 13 bases. The germline V gene encodes CDR1 MDHEN and CDR2 SYDVKM. CDR3 in amino acids: CASRDIRGNQPQHF. For the CDR3, the DNA is TGTGCCAGCCGGGACATTAGGGGCAATCAGCCCCAGCATTTT.

This clone was detected a few times. The chain combines TRBV6-4 with TRBJ2-7, with 9 bases that match TRBD2. V dropped 3 bases and J dropped 3; count of bases not matched to a gene: 6. Germline CDR1 reads MRHNA; CDR2 reads SNTAGT. The CDR3 extends over 15 amino acids. This chain's CDR3 is CASSENGGGVYEQYF. The CDR3 nucleotides are TGTGCCAGCAGTGAGAACGGCGGGGGGGTCTACGAGCAGTACTTC.

Worth noting for this clone: Because the CDR3's place on the DNA is in doubt, the DNA is left out and the CDR3 is given as listed by TCRdb. The CDR3 sequence: CASSKVGQGNEKLFF. The genes are TRBV21-1 and TRBJ1-4; the table's D call, TRBD1, was not checked against the DNA. TRBV21-1 is a pseudogene locus. Both ends counted, the CDR3 spans 15 residues.

Only one count was recorded for this clone. V gene TRBV11-2 combines with J gene TRBJ2-2; 10 bases agree with TRBD2. The J segment lost 4 bases and the V segment lost 6 bases, leaving 11 bases of the junction unmatched. Germline V CDR1 and CDR2: SGHAT, FQNNGV. The CDR3 length is 17 residues. CDR3 residues: CASRSPGLASGTGELFF. CDR3 coding DNA: TGTGCCAGCAGATCGCCGGGACTAGCGTCGGGCACCGGGGAGCTGTTTTTT.

There are a few counts of this clone. The chain is built from TRBV27 and TRBJ1-1; D unresolved. This CDR3 has 13 residues. Trimming shortened V by 3 bases and J by 1 base, and 6 bases separated the two germline ends. Germline CDR1 MNHEY, CDR2 SMNVEV (reference sequence). CDR3 coding DNA: TGTGCCAGCAGTTTGAGGGAGAACACTGAAGCTTTCTTT. Protein sequence: CASSLRENTEAFF.